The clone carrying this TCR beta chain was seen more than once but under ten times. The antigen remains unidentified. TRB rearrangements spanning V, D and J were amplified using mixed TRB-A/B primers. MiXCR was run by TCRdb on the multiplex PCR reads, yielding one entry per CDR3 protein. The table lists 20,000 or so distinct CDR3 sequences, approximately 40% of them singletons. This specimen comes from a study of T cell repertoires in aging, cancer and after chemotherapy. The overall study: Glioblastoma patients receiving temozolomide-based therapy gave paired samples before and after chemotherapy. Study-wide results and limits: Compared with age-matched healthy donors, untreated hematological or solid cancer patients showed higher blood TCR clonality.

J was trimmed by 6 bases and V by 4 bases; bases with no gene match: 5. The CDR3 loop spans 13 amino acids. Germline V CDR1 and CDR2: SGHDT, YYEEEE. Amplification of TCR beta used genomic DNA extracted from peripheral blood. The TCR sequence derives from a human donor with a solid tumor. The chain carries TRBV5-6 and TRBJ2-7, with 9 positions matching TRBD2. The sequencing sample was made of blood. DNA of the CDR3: TGTGCCAGCAGCCCTGGACTAGCGAGCGAGCAGTACTTC. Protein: CASSPGLASEQYF.